The present entry profiles one T cell receptor beta chain with its context. Its antigen is not known. These data belong to a study of PD-L1 blockade in urothelial cancer. Study-wide results and caveats: Sub-median blood TCR clonality before treatment predicted longer survival.

TCRdb keeps only in-frame clones here, not all; method: immunoSEQ multiplex PCR. The table records over 45,000 clones, roughly 84% of them present only once. The CDR3 is 14 amino acids. Germline CDR1 is SGDLS and CDR2 is YYNGEE. V gave up 0 bases and J gave up 5 bases, with 11 bases separating them. Time point noted: pretreatment peripheral blood. This clonotype originated in a man aged 60 to 75 with urothelial cancer. The chain employs TRBV9 and TRBJ1-2, with D unclear. The sample was PBMCs, taken around atezolizumab (anti-PD-L1) treatment. CDR3 DNA sequence: TGTGCCAGCAGCGTAGTGGATCGGGGTTATGGCTACACCTTC. Amino acid sequence: CASSVVDRGYGYTF.